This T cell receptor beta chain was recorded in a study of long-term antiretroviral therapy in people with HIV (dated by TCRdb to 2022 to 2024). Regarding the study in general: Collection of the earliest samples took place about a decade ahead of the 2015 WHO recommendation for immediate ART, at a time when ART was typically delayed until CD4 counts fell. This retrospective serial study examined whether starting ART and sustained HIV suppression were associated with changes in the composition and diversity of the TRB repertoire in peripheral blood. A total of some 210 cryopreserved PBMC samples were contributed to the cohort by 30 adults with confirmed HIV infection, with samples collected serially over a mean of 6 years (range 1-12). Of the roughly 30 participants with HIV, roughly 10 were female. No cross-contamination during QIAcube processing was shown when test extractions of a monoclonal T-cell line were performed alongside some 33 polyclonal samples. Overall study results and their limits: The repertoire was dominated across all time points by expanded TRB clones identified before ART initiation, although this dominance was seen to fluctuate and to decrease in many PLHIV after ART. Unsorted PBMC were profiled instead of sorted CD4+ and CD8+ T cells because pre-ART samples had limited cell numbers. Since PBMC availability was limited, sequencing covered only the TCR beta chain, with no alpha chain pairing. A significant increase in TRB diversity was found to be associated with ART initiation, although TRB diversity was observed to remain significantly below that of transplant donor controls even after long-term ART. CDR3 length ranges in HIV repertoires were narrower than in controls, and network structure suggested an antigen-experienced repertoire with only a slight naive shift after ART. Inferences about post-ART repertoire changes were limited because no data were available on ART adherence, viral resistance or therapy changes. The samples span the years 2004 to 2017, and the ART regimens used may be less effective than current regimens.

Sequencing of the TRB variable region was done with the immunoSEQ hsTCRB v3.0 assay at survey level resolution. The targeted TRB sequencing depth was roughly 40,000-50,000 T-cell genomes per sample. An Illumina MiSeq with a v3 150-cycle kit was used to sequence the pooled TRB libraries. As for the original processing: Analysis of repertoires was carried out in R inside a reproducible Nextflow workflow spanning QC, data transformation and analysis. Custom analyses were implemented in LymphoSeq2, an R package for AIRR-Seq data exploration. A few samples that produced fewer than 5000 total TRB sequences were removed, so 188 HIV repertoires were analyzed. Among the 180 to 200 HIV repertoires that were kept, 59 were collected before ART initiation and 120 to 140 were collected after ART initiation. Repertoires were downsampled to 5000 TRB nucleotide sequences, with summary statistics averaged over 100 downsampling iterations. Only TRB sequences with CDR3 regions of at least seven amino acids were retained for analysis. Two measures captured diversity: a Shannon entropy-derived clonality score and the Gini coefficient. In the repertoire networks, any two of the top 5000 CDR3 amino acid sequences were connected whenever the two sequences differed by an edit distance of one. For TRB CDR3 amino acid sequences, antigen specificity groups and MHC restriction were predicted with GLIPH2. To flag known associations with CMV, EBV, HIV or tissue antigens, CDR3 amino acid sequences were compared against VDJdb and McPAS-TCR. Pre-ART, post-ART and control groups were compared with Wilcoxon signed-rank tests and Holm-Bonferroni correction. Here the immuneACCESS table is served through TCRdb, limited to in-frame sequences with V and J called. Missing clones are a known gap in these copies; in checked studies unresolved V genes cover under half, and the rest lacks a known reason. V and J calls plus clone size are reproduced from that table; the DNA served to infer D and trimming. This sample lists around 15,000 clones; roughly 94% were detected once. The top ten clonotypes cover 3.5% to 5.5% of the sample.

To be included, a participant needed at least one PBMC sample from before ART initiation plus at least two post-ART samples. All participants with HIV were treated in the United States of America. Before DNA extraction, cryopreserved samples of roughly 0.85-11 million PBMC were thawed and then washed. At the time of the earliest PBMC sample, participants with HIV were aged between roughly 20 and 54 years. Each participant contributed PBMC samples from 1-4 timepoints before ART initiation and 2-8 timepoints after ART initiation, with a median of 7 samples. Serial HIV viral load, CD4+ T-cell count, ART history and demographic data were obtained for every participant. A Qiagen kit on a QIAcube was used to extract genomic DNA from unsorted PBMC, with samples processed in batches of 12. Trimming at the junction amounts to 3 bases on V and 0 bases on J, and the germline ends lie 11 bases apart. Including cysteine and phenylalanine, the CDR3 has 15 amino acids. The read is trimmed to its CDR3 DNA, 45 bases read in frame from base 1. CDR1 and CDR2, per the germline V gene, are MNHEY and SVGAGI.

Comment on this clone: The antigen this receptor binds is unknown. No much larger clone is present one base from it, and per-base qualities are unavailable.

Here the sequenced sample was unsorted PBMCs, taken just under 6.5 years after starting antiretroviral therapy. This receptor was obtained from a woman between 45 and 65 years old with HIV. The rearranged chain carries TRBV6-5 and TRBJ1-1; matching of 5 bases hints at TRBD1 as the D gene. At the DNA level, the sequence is TGTGCCAGCAGTTATTCGGGACGGTTGAACACTGAAGCTTTCTTT. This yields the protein CASSYSGRLNTEAFF.